The 7 T cell receptor beta chains below were found in one sample sequenced in a study of blood T cell repertoires in COVID-19. Generated by immunoSEQ multiplex PCR, the TCRdb table keeps only in-frame clones and is missing some. Here the sample spans under 200,000 clones, about four fifths being singletons. Sequencing was performed on peripheral blood. The receptors stem from a woman aged 55-70 years with COVID-19, enrolled during active disease.

The genes are TRBV6-6 and TRBJ2-3, with D possibly being TRBD1 (6 bases). The V gene lost 6 bases and the J gene lost 2 bases, with 12 bases spanning the gap. The length of the CDR3 is 14 residues. In germline, CDR1 is MNHNY, CDR2 SVGAGI (reference sequence). The CDR3 spells CASRVTGPTDTQYF. DNA of the CDR3: TGTGCCAGCAGGGTGACAGGACCCACAGATACGCAGTATTTT.

The chain couples TRBV7-3 to TRBJ2-2; unclear D gene. The CDR3 extends over 13 amino acids. V shed 5 bases and J shed 4 bases, with 8 bases lying between them. CDR1 and CDR2 (germline): SGHTA, FQGTGA. The CDR3 here is CASSPVVTGELFF. The CDR3 nucleotides read TGTGCCAGCAGCCCGGTAGTCACCGGGGAGCTGTTTTTT.

Only one count was recorded for this clone. This sequence joins TRBV6-5 and TRBJ2-7; 10 bases map to TRBD1. The trim removed 6 bases at V and 3 bases at J, leaving 8 bases unmatched. Germline V gene data show CDR1 as MNHEY and CDR2 as SVGAGI. The CDR3 runs 15 residues. CDR3 DNA sequence: TGTGCCAGCAGGCCGGGGACAGGGGCTGGCTACGAGCAGTACGTC. It encodes CASRPGTGAGYEQYV.

Turning to this clone: Additional DNA sequences in this sample encode the identical CDR3. The genes are TRBV5-4 and TRBJ2-2; D gene uncertain. The CDR3 contains 14 residues. CDR1 and CDR2 from the germline V gene are SGHNT and YYREEE (reference sequence). Trimming cost V 0 bases and J 1 base, with 4 bases left between them. The CDR3 nucleotides read TGTGCCAGCAGCTTGGCCGGGAACACCGGGGAGCTGTTTTTT. Its translation: CASSLAGNTGELFF.

The chain employs TRBV28 and TRBJ2-7; 8 bases are shared with TRBD1. In germline, CDR1 is MDHEN, CDR2 SYDVKM. The CDR3 runs to 14 residues. The V segment lost 9 bases and the J segment 2 bases; nucleotides outside the gene matches: 9. CDR3 in amino acids: CASKPQGAPYEQYF. The CDR3 coding sequence is TGTGCCAGTAAACCGCAGGGGGCTCCCTACGAGCAGTACTTC.

The chain is built from TRBV30 and TRBJ2-7; D remains unclear. The length of the CDR3 is 13 residues. Germline V CDR1 and CDR2: GTSNPN, SVGIG (reference sequence). Trimming cost V 0 bases and J 4 bases, with 10 bases left between them. CDR3 sequence (DNA): TGTGCCTGGAGTGTAAGTCAGGATTACGAGCAGTACTTC. It yields the protein CAWSVSQDYEQYF.

V and J are TRBV7-9 and TRBJ2-2, with D possibly matching TRBD1 (5 bases). Trimming cost V 5 bases and J 7 bases, with 14 bases left between them. The CDR3 length is 14 residues. Germline values: CDR1 SEHNR, CDR2 FQNEAQ (reference sequence). The CDR3 nucleotides are TGTGCCAGCAGCACCCGGACCAGGGACGGGGAGCTGTTTTTT. Its protein product is CASSTRTRDGELFF. The full variable domain, with the rest looked up from reference TRBV7-9 and TRBJ2-2, is DTGVSQNPRHKITKRGQNVTFRCDPISEHNRLYWYRQTLGQGPEFLTYFQNEAQLEKSRLLSDRFSAERPKGSFSTLEIQRTEQGDSAMYLCASSTRTRDGELFFGEGSRLTVL.